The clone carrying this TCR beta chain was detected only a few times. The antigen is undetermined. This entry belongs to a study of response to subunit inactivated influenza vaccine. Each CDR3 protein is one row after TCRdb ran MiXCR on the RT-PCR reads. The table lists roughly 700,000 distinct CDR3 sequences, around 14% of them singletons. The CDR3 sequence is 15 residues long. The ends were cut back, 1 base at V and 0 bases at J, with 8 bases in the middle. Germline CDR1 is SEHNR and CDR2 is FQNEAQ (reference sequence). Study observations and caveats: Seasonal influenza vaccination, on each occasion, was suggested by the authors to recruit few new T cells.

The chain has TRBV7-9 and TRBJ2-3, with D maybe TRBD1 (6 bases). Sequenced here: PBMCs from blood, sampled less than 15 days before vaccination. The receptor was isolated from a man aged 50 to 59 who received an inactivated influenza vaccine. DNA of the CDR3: TGTGCCAGCAGCTTAGTGACAGGTAGCACAGATACGCAGTATTTT. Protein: CASSLVTGSTDTQYF. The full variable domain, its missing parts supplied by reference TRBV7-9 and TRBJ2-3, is DTGVSQNPRHKITKRGQNVTFRCDPISEHNRLYWYRQTLGQGPEFLTYFQNEAQLEKSRLLSDRFSAERPKGSFSTLEIQRTEQGDSAMYLCASSLVTGSTDTQYFGPGTRLTVL.